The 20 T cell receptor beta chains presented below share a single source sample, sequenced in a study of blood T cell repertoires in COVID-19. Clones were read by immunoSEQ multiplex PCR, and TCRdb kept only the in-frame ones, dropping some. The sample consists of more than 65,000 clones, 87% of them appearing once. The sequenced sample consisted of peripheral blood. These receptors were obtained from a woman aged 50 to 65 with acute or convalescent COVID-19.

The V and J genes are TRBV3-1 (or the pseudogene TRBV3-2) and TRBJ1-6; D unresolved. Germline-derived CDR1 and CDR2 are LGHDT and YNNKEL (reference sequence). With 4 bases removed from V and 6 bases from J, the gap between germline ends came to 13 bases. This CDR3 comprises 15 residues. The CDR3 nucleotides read TGTGCCAGCAGCCCCCGAGGTGGACTTAATTCACCCCTCCACTTT. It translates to CASSPRGGLNSPLHF.

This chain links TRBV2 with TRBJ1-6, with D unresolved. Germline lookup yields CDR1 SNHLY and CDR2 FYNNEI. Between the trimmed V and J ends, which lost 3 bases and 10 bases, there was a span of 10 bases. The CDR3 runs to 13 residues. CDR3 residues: CASSDFENSPLHF. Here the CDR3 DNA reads TGTGCCAGCAGTGATTTTGAGAACTCACCCCTCCACTTT.

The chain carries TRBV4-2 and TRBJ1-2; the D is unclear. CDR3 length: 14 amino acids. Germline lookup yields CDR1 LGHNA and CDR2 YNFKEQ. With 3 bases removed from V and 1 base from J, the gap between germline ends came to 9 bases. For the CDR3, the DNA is TGTGCCAGCAGCCATCCGGGAGTTAACTATGGCTACACCTTC. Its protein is CASSHPGVNYGYTF.

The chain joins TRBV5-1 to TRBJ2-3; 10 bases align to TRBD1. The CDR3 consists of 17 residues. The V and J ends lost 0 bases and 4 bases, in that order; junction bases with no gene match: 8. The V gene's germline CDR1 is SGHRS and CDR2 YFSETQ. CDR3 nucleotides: TGCGCCAGCAGCTTGGCGGGACAGGGGCCAGTCGCAGATACGCAGTATTTT. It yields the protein CASSLAGQGPVADTQYF.

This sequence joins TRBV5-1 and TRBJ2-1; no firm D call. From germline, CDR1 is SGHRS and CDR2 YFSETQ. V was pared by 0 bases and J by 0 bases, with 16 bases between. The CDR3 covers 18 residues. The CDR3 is CASSLEKLLSSSYNEQFF. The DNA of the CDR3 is TGCGCCAGCAGCTTGGAAAAGCTCCTTTCAAGCTCCTACAATGAGCAGTTCTTC.

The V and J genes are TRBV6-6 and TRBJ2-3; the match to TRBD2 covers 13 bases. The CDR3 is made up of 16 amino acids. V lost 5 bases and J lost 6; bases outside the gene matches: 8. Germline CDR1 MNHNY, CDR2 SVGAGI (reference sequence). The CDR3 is CASSIGLAGAYDTQYF. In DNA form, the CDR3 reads TGTGCCAGCAGTATCGGACTAGCGGGGGCCTACGATACGCAGTATTTT.

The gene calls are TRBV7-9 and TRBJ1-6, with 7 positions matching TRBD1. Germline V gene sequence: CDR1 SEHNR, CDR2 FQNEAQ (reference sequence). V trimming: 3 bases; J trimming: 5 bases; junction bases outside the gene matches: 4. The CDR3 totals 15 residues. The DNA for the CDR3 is TGTGCCAGCAGCTTCGGGGACAGTAATAATTCACCCCTCCACTTT. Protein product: CASSFGDSNNSPLHF.

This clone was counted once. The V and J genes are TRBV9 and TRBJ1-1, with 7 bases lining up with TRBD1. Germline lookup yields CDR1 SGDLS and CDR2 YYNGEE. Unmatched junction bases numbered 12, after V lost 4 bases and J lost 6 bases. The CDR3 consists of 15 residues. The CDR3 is CASSPGGLPNAEAFF. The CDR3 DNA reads TGTGCCAGCAGCCCAGGGGGTCTCCCCAACGCTGAAGCTTTCTTT.

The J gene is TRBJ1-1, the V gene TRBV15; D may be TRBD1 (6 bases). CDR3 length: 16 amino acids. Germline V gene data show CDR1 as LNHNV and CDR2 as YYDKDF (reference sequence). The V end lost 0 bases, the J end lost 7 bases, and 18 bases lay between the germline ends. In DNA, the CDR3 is TGTGCCACCAGCAGAGATCTTGCTACAGGGTCTGTTGAAGCTTTCTTT. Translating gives CATSRDLATGSVEAFF.

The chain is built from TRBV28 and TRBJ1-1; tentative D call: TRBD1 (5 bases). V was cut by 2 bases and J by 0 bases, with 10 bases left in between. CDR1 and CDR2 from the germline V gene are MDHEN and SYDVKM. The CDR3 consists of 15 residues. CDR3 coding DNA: TGTGCCAGCAGTTTACAGACAGTTATGAACACTGAAGCTTTCTTT. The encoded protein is CASSLQTVMNTEAFF.

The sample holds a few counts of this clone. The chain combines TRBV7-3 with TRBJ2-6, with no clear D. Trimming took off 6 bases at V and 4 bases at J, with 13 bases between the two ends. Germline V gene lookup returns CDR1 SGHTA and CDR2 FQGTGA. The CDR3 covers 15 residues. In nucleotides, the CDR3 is TGTGCCAGCAGTTCCCTTCGGTCCGGGGCCAACGTCCTGACTTTC. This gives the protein CASSSLRSGANVLTF.

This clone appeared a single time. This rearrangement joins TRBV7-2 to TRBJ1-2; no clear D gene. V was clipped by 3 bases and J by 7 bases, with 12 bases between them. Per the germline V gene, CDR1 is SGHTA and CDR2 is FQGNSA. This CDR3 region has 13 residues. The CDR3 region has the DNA TGTGCCAGCAGCTTTTGGGCGGGCGGTGGCTACACCTTC. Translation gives CASSFWAGGGYTF.

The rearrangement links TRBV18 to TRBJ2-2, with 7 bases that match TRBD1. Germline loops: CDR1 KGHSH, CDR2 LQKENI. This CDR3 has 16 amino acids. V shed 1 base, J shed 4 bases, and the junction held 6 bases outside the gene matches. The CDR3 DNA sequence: TGTGCCAGCTCACCACAACTTGACAGGGCCACCGGGGAGCTGTTTTTT. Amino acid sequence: CASSPQLDRATGELFF.

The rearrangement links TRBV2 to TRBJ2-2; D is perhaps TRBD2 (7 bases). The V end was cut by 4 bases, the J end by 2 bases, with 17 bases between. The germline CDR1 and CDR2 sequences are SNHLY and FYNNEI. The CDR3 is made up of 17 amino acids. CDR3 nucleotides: TGTGCCAGCAGTGGGGGGCGGGGGCCCGTAAACACCGGGGAGCTGTTTTTT. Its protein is CASSGGRGPVNTGELFF.

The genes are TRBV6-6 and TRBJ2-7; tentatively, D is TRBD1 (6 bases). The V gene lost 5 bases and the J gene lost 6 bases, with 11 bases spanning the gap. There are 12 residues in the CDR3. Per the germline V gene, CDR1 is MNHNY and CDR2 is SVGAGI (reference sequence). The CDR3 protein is CASSTIQGEQYF. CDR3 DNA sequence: TGTGCCAGCAGTACGATACAGGGCGAGCAGTACTTC.

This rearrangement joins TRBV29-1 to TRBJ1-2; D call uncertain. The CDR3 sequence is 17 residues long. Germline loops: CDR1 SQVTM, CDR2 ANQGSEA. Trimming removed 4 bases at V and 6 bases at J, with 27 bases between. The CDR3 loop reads CSVVYAGVTRSADGYTF. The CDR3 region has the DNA TGCAGCGTTGTTTATGCAGGTGTCACCCGTTCCGCCGATGGCTACACCTTC.

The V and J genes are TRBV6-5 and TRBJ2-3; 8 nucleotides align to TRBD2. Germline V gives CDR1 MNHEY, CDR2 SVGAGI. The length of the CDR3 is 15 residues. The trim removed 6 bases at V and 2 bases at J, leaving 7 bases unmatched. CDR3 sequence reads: CASRSGGAPTDTQYF. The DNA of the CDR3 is TGTGCCAGCAGAAGCGGGGGAGCGCCCACAGATACGCAGTATTTT.

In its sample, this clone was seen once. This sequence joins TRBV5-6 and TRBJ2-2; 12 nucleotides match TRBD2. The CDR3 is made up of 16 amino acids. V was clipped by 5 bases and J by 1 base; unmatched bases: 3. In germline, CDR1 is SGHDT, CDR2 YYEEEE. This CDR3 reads CASREGLAGNTGELFF. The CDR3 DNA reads TGTGCCAGCAGGGAGGGACTAGCGGGGAACACCGGGGAGCTGTTTTTT.

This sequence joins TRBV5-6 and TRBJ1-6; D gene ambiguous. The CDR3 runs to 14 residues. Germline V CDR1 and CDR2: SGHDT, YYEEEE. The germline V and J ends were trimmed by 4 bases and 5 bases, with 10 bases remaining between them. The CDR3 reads CASSATVDNSPLHF. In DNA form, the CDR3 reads TGTGCCAGCAGCGCCACGGTGGATAATTCACCCCTCCACTTT.

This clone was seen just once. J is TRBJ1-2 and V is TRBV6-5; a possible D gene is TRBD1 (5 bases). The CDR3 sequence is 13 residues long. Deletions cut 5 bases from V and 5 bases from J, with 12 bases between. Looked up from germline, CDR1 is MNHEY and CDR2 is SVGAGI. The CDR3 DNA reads TGTGCCAGCAGTCGCGGGACTGAGTATGGCTACACCTTC. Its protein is CASSRGTEYGYTF.